This TCR beta chain was retrieved from a study of T cell responses to AZD1222 COVID-19 vaccine. General observations from the study: Targets within unmutated variant regions were reportedly found for nearly half of spike-specific TCRs. The donor group comprised mostly white British people and more females; the analysis possibly underestimated clonal diversity. Without day 14 samples, only post-peak T cell repertoires were studied.

Trimming pared 4 bases from V and 1 base from J, leaving 2 bases between. Germline loops: CDR1 LNHDA, CDR2 SQIVND (reference sequence). The CDR3 runs to 12 residues. For this clone: The antigen remains unidentified. The sample holds other DNA sequences that translate to the same CDR3.

Clones were read by immunoSEQ multiplex PCR, and TCRdb kept only the in-frame ones, dropping some. The sample consists of 150,000 to 200,000 clones, around 94% of them appearing once. V usage is TRBV19 and J usage is TRBJ1-3; D ambiguous. The sample here was peripheral blood, taken 28 days after the second dose of the MenACWY control vaccine. This sequence was found in an adult who received the MenACWY meningococcal vaccine as a control. As DNA, the CDR3 is TGTGCCAGTAGTACGTCTGGAAACACCATATATTTT. Its translation is CASSTSGNTIYF. Full variable domain (rest looked up from reference TRBV19 and TRBJ1-3): DGGITQSPKYLFRKEGQNVTLSCEQNLNHDAMYWYRQDPGQGLRLIYYSQIVNDFQKGDIAEGYSVSREKKESFPLTVTSAQKNPTAFYLCASSTSGNTIYFGEGSWLTVV.